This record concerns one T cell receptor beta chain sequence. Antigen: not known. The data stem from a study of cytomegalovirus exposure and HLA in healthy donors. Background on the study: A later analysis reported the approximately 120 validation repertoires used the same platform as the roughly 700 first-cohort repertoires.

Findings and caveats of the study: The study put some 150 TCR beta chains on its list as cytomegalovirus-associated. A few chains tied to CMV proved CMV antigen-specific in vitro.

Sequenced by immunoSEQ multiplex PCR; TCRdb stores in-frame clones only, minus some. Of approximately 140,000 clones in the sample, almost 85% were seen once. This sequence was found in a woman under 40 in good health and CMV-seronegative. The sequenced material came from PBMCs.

The CDR3 reads CASSLSSGGNEQFF. For the CDR3, the DNA is TGTGCCAGCAGTCTTTCTAGCGGGGGAAATGAGCAGTTCTTC. The V gene is TRBV28, the J gene TRBJ2-1; TRBD2 aligns across 10 bases. The germline V gene has CDR1 MDHEN and CDR2 SYDVKM. This CDR3 has 14 residues. J gave up 7 bases and V 5 bases, and 5 bases lay outside the gene matches. The full variable domain, rest sourced from reference TRBV28 and TRBJ2-1, is DVKVTQSSRYLVKRTGEKVFLECVQDMDHENMFWYRQDPGLGLRLIYFSYDVKMKEKGDIPEGYSVSREKKERFSLILESASTNQTSMYLCASSLSSGGNEQFFGPGTRLTVL.